This entry lists 3 T cell receptor beta chains sequenced from one sample in a study of patients and donors after allogeneic stem cell transplantation. One entry per CDR3 protein results from TCRdb running MiXCR on the RT-PCR reads. This sample carries about 200,000 distinct CDR3 sequences, around 40% of them seen once, and the ten largest clones take under 14%. Sequences were obtained from blood, either unsorted or a sorted T cell fraction (not recorded which). These receptors all come from a human donor who was either an allogeneic HSCT recipient or a stem cell or donor lymphocyte infusion donor (not recorded which). It is not recorded whose cells these are; they may come from a transplant donor.

The J gene is TRBJ2-7, the V gene TRBV7-9, with D possibly being TRBD1 (5 bases). Germline V gene data show CDR1 as SEHNR and CDR2 as FQNEAQ (reference sequence). V was shortened by 2 bases and J by 0 bases, with 11 bases between the two germline ends. CDR3 length equals 15 residues. The CDR3 spells CASSLYPDISYEQYF. The DNA for the CDR3 is TGTGCCAGCAGCTTATACCCGGACATCTCCTACGAGCAGTACTTC.

The chain recombines TRBV12-3 or TRBV12-4 with TRBJ2-2; D unresolved. Trimming removed 5 bases at V and 7 bases at J, with 14 bases between. This CDR3 comprises 14 residues. The CDR3, as DNA: TGTGCCAGCAGTCCCCCGAGTGGTGTCGGGGAGCTGTTTTTT. As protein: CASSPPSGVGELFF.

The chain couples TRBV3-1 to TRBJ2-7, with TRBD2 as a possible D gene (5 bases). Trimming took 0 bases from V and 7 from J, leaving 10 bases between them. The germline gives CDR1 LGHDT, CDR2 YNNKEL (reference sequence). The CDR3 runs 13 residues. CDR3 bases: TGTGCCAGCAGCCAAGATAGTTGGAGGGAGCAGTACTTC. Translated, it gives CASSQDSWREQYF.